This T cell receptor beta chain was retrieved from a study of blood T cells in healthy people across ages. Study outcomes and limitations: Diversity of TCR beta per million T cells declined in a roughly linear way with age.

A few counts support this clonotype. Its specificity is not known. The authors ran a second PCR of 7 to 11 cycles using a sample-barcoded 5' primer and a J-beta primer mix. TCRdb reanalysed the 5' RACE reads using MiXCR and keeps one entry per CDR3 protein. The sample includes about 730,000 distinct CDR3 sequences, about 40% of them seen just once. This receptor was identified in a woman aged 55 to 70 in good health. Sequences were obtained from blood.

Here the CDR3 DNA reads TGCAGCGTTGATCCGGCCAGGGAAGCCTATGGCTACACCTTC. Its protein product is CSVDPAREAYGYTF. The chain carries TRBV29-1 and TRBJ1-2; D is possibly TRBD1 (5 bases). V lost 3 bases to trimming and J lost 4 bases, with 15 bases between them. Germline loops: CDR1 SQVTM, CDR2 ANQGSEA. This CDR3 has 14 residues.